The text below deals with one TCR beta chain. Germline loops: CDR1 LNHDA, CDR2 SQIVND (reference sequence). Trimming took off 9 bases at V and 2 bases at J, with 11 bases between the two ends. This CDR3 contains 12 residues. Libraries were prepared by immunoSEQ multiplex PCR; TCRdb keeps only in-frame clonotypes and omits some of them. The sample lists under 35,000 clones; approximately 90% were seen once. This sample is drawn from a study of blood T cell repertoires in COVID-19. Overall study context: Sample material is recorded as cDNA or gDNA derived from T cells, B-cell-depleted T cells, or PBMCs.

This sequence joins TRBV19 and TRBJ2-7; possibly TRBD1 for D (5 bases). What was sequenced was peripheral blood. The receptor's source is a human donor in a cohort sampled during active COVID-19. Written as DNA, the CDR3 is TGTGCCAGCAGTGACAGCACCTACGAGCAGTACTTC. Translating it yields CASSDSTYEQYF.